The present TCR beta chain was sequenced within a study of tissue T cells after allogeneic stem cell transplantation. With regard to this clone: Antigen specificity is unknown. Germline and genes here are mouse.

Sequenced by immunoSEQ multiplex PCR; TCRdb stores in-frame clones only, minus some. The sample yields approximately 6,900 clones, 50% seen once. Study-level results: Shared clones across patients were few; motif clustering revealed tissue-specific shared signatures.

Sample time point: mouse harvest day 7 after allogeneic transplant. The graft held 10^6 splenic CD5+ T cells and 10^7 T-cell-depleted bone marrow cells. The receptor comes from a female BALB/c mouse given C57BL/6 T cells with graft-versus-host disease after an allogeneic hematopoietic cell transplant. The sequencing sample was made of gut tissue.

CDR3 region: CASSQGETLYF. The part of the CDR3 DNA that was read is TGTGCCAGCAGTCAGGGGGAAACGCTGTAT. This rearrangement joins TRBV26 to TRBJ2-3; maybe TRBD1 (5 bases). The CDR3 end is not reached by the read, which stops 1 residue before it; the germline J gene fills it in. The ends were cut back, 4 bases at V and 6 bases at J, with 5 bases in the middle. Germline V gene lookup returns CDR1 KGHPV and CDR2 FQNQEV (reference sequence). This CDR3 has 11 amino acids.